Listed here is a single TCR beta chain. Germline lookup yields CDR1 PRHDT and CDR2 FYEKMQ (reference sequence). The V gene lost 5 bases and the J gene lost 0 bases, with 13 bases spanning the gap. This CDR3 spans 16 amino acids. Here immunoSEQ multiplex PCR was the method, and the copy in TCRdb shows in-frame clones only, minus some. The table records 300,000 or so clones, approximately 89% of them present only once. The entry originates in a study of blood T cell repertoires in COVID-19. Across the whole study: Acute-phase and convalescent COVID-19 samples originated in the United States, Italy and Spain.

This chain joins TRBV13 and TRBJ2-2, with D tentatively TRBD2 (5 bases). The sequence derives from a woman between 45 and 65 years old who had recovered from COVID-19. Sequencing used peripheral blood. CDR3 region: CASSGTRIPNTGELFF. CDR3 coding DNA: TGTGCCAGCAGCGGAACTAGGATACCGAACACCGGGGAGCTGTTTTTT.